The 26 T cell receptor beta chains below come from one sample, sequenced in a study of T cells in Graves' hyperthyroidism and ophthalmopathy. TCR beta CDR3 sequences were amplified from RNA transcripts. Using the HTBI primer set, a first-round RT-PCR was run on the TCR CDR3. TCRdb fed the multiplex PCR reads into MiXCR, producing one record per CDR3 protein. The table includes 750,000 to 900,000 distinct CDR3 sequences, over 35% detected once. Input material: blood. The receptors originated from a man aged 18 to 29 with Graves' hyperthyroidism.

The chain joins TRBV4-1 to TRBJ2-7; D unresolved. From germline, CDR1 is MGHRA and CDR2 YSYEKL. The CDR3 has 12 amino acids. V dropped 3 bases and J dropped 5 bases, with 8 bases sitting between them. The CDR3 DNA is TGCGCCAGCAGCCATCTTGACAACGAGCAGTACTTC. This encodes CASSHLDNEQYF.

This clonotype was seen a single time. This chain links TRBV10-3 with TRBJ1-5, with D unclear. Germline CDR1 ENHRY, CDR2 SYGVKD. This CDR3 has 14 residues. Trimming took off 5 bases at V and 1 base at J, with 9 bases between the two ends. CDR3 loop: CAISIGGSNQPQHF. Here the CDR3 DNA reads TGTGCCATCAGTATCGGAGGGAGCAATCAGCCCCAGCATTTT.

The V gene is TRBV9, the J gene TRBJ2-5; no reliable D call. CDR3 size: 8 residues. CDR1 and CDR2 from the germline V gene are SGDLS and YYNGEE. The V and J ends lost 3 bases and 9 bases respectively, with 0 bases between them. The CDR3 protein is CASSAQYF. For the CDR3, the DNA is TGTGCCAGCAGCGCCCAGTACTTC.

This rearrangement joins TRBV19 to TRBJ1-6; D ambiguous. The germline V gene encodes CDR1 LNHDA and CDR2 SQIVND (reference sequence). This CDR3 spans 16 amino acids. The V end was cut by 9 bases, the J end by 7 bases, with 22 bases between. CDR3 coding DNA: TGTGCCAGCAGCCGAGGCGGCGGCAGGCTCAATTCACCCCTCCACTTT. Translating it yields CASSRGGGRLNSPLHF.

This clonotype was detected ten times or more. V usage is TRBV7-9 and J usage is TRBJ2-7; no clear D gene. The CDR3 has 12 residues. V dropped 6 bases and J dropped 3 bases, with 9 bases sitting between them. The germline V gene has CDR1 SEHNR and CDR2 FQNEAQ (reference sequence). This CDR3 is CASSQWGYEQYF. The CDR3 DNA follows: TGTGCCAGCAGTCAGTGGGGCTACGAGCAGTACTTC.

A note on this clonotype: This could be a read error, since a much larger clone is one nucleotide away. The V and J genes are TRBV11-1 and TRBJ1-5; D is ambiguous. This CDR3 is 14 amino acids long. CDR1 is SGHAT and CDR2 is FQDESV in the germline V gene (reference sequence). The chain's CDR3 is CASSLGSLHQPRHF. CDR3 nucleotide sequence: TGTGCCAGCAGCTTGGGCAGCCTGCATCAGCCCCGGCATTTT.

The V gene is TRBV29-1, the J gene TRBJ2-7; TRBD1 matches 10 bases. Germline CDR1 SQVTM, CDR2 ANQGSEA. The junction had 7 bases not matched to a gene; V was cut back by 8 bases and J by 3 bases. The CDR3 extends over 13 amino acids. The CDR3 is CSIGTGAIYEQYF. The CDR3 DNA reads TGCAGCATCGGGACAGGGGCTATCTACGAGCAGTACTTC.

This clonotype appeared a single time. The chain employs TRBV7-9 and TRBJ2-5; a weak D match, TRBD2 (5 bases). CDR3 size: 15 residues. V lost 5 bases and J 5 bases, leaving 18 bases between the germline ends. From germline, CDR1 is SEHNR and CDR2 FQNEAQ (reference sequence). CDR3 bases: TGTGCCAGCAGCCCCGGGGTAGGGTCGGGGGAGACCCAGTACTTC. It encodes CASSPGVGSGETQYF.

The chain links TRBV7-2 to TRBJ2-7; D unresolved. Germline CDR1 reads SGHTA; CDR2 reads FQGNSA. The CDR3 length is 10 residues. CDR3 residues: CARELYEQYF. The CDR3, as DNA: TGTGCTAGAGAGCTCTACGAGCAGTACTTC.

This clonotype was seen many times. The chain joins TRBV19 to TRBJ2-5; tentative D call: TRBD1 (5 bases). The CDR3 totals 11 residues. Germline assignment: CDR1 LNHDA and CDR2 SQIVND (reference sequence). V lost 10 bases, J lost 2 bases, and 8 bases lay in between. CDR3 amino acids: CATRQQETQYF. The CDR3, as DNA: TGTGCCACCCGACAGCAAGAGACCCAGTACTTC.

This chain joins TRBV20-1 and TRBJ1-6; no reliable D call. The CDR3 has 13 residues. Between the trimmed V and J ends, which lost 1 base and 6 bases, there was a span of 7 bases. Germline CDR1 is DFQATT and CDR2 is SNEGSKA (reference sequence). The CDR3 loop is CSARVSANSPLHF. Written as DNA, the CDR3 is TGCAGTGCTAGAGTTTCGGCTAATTCACCCCTCCACTTT.

As to this clonotype: A read error may be the cause here, since a much bigger clone is one base away. The chain has TRBV4-1 and TRBJ1-1, with no clear D. This CDR3 region has 12 residues. Trimming left V 0 bases short and J 7 bases short, with 6 bases between. Germline CDR1 and CDR2: MGHRA and YSYEKL. The chain's CDR3 is CASSQDGIEAFF. DNA of the CDR3: TGCGCCAGCAGCCAAGACGGGATTGAAGCTTTCTTT.

At least ten counts were recorded for this clonotype. V is TRBV15 and J is TRBJ2-7; the D is unclear. The germline CDR1 and CDR2 sequences are LNHNV and YYDKDF (reference sequence). The CDR3 spans 14 residues. V was shortened by 0 bases and J by 5 bases, with 11 bases between the two germline ends. CDR3 in amino acids: CATSRDRTPDEQYF. CDR3 DNA: TGTGCCACCAGCAGAGATCGGACCCCAGACGAGCAGTACTTC.

This clonotype was recorded a few times. The V and J genes are TRBV20-1 and TRBJ2-5, with 14 bases that match TRBD2. In germline, CDR1 is DFQATT, CDR2 SNEGSKA (reference sequence). J gave up 9 bases and V 3 bases, and 9 bases lay outside the gene matches. The CDR3 is 15 amino acids. For the CDR3, the DNA is TGCAGTGCTAGGGTGGGAGGGACTAGCGGGAGTGCCCAGTACTTC. It specifies CSARVGGTSGSAQYF.

V is TRBV7-8 and J is TRBJ2-7, with TRBD2 as a possible D gene (5 bases). Looked up from germline, CDR1 is SGHVS and CDR2 is FQNEAQ. The CDR3 is 11 amino acids. Trimming shortened V by 5 bases and J by 6 bases, and 8 bases separated the two germline ends. CDR3 nucleotides: TGTGCCAGCAGCGGGGAGCCCGAGCAGTACTTC. Its translation: CASSGEPEQYF.

The table lists this clonotype with a few counts. A read error may account for a junction end that differs from germline. This chain links TRBV10-3 with TRBJ1-5; TRBD1 aligns across 9 bases. CDR3 length: 17 residues. Germline CDR1 reads ENHRY; CDR2 reads SYGVKD. CDR3 nucleotides: TGTGCCAGCAGTTCTGTCTGGGGACAGGGAGGTTTTCAGCCCCAGCATTTT. Protein: CASSSVWGQGGFQPQHF.

This clonotype was observed at least ten times. The V call is TRBV7-2, the J call TRBJ1-5, with 7 positions matching TRBD1. The CDR3 length is 14 residues. Germline V gives CDR1 SGHTA, CDR2 FQGNSA. J gave up 6 bases and V 5 bases, and 7 bases lay outside the gene matches. The DNA of the CDR3 is TGTGCCAGCAGCATCACAGGGGAGGGTCAGCCCCAGCATTTT. This translates into CASSITGEGQPQHF.

This clonotype was found a few times. This sequence joins TRBV7-8 and TRBJ1-4, with D possibly TRBD1 on 6 matching bases. Germline CDR1 and CDR2: SGHVS and FQNEAQ. V gave up 3 bases and J gave up 0 bases, with 8 bases separating them. CDR3 length: 15 residues. Written as DNA, the CDR3 is TGTGCCAGCAGCTTTGAGGGGGCAACTAATGAAAAACTGTTTTTT. This sequence encodes CASSFEGATNEKLFF. Supplemented by reference TRBV7-8 and TRBJ1-4, the full variable domain reads GAGVSQSPRYKVAKRGQDVALRCDPISGHVSLFWYQQALGQGPEFLTYFQNEAQLDKSGLPSDRFFAERPEGSVSTLKIQRTQQEDSAVYLCASSFEGATNEKLFFGSGTQLSVL.

This chain links TRBV7-9 with TRBJ1-1; perhaps TRBD1 as D (5 bases). From germline, CDR1 is SEHNR and CDR2 FQNEAQ (reference sequence). This CDR3 contains 14 residues. The ends were cut back, 6 bases at V and 11 bases at J, with 22 bases in the middle. CDR3 coding DNA: TGTGCCAGCAGGCGCTCCGGGACCCGAGATGGGGCTTTCTTT. It codes for CASRRSGTRDGAFF.

This clonotype was seen at least ten times. The chain employs TRBV2 and TRBJ2-5, with a tentative D call TRBD1 (5 bases). Trimming left V 6 bases short and J 3 bases short, with 11 bases between. Germline-derived CDR1 and CDR2 are SNHLY and FYNNEI. The CDR3 has 13 amino acids. The CDR3 is CASSSRVKETQYF. CDR3 in DNA: TGTGCCAGCAGCTCCAGGGTCAAAGAGACCCAGTACTTC.

In its sample, this clonotype was seen a few times. This chain links TRBV12-3 or TRBV12-4 with TRBJ2-5; D not certain. The V end was cut by 6 bases, the J end by 7 bases, with 9 bases between. The CDR3 is made up of 11 amino acids. The CDR3 DNA reads as TGTGCCAGCAGCTCAGTCGCGACCCAGTACTTC. Translation gives CASSSVATQYF.

This clonotype was seen a single time. This could be a read error, since a much larger clone is one nucleotide away. V usage is TRBV7-2 and J usage is TRBJ2-5, with 8 nucleotides matching TRBD2. From germline, CDR1 is SGHTA and CDR2 FQGNSA. This CDR3 has 15 amino acids. With V trimmed by 5 bases and J by 4 bases, 9 bases remained unmatched. The CDR3, as DNA: TGTGCCAGCAGCGATACTCTAGCGGGCGGAGAGACCCAGTACTTC. This encodes CASSDTLAGGETQYF.

This chain links TRBV5-1 with TRBJ1-1; 7 bases match TRBD1. The J segment lost 1 base and the V segment lost 5 bases, leaving 5 bases of the junction unmatched. CDR3 length equals 14 residues. Germline V CDR1 and CDR2: SGHRS, YFSETQ. The CDR3 bases are TGCGCCAGCAGGTATGGGACAGAGAACACTGAAGCTTTCTTT. Residues: CASRYGTENTEAFF.

V is TRBV29-1 and J is TRBJ2-2, with D tentatively TRBD2 (5 bases). The length of the CDR3 is 15 residues. V was shortened by 3 bases and J by 0 bases, with 11 bases between the two germline ends. CDR1 and CDR2 (germline): SQVTM, ANQGSEA. In DNA, the CDR3 is TGCAGCGTTGAGTCAGCGGACGCGAACACCGGGGAGCTGTTTTTT. Its protein is CSVESADANTGELFF.

CDR3 nucleotides: TGTGCCAGCAGTTTAGGGCAGGGGAAAATCGAGCAGTACTTC. It yields the protein CASSLGQGKIEQYF. The chain joins TRBV2 to TRBJ2-7; maybe TRBD1 (6 bases). Trimming took off 5 bases at V and 6 bases at J, with 17 bases between the two ends. Germline CDR1 reads SNHLY; CDR2 reads FYNNEI. The CDR3 loop spans 14 amino acids.

On this clonotype: A much more abundant neighbour one base away suggests this may be a read error. The V gene is TRBV11-2, the J gene TRBJ1-6; no firm D call. From germline, CDR1 is SGHAT and CDR2 FQNNGV. Trimming left V 5 bases short and J 6 bases short, with 14 bases between. This CDR3 has 15 residues. The CDR3 here is CASSTPLGRNSPLHF. In DNA, the CDR3 is TGTGCCAGCAGCACCCCCCTAGGCCGTAATTCACCCCTCCACTTT.